This is a list of T cell receptor beta chains from one sample in a study of response to subunit inactivated influenza vaccine. TCRdb itself ran the RT-PCR reads through MiXCR, one entry per CDR3 protein. The sample records around 580,000 distinct CDR3 sequences, roughly 15% being singletons. This specimen was PBMCs from blood, taken 11 to 12 days after vaccination. The source of these receptors is a man in his fifties or sixties who received an inactivated influenza vaccine. CDR3s include the opening cysteine and the closing phenylalanine or tryptophan. The order of the fields is D gene, V gene, CDR3 length, J gene, clone size, CDR3 DNA, CDR3 protein. D genes are given only for firm matches. Only part of the rows carry a size: once, few, many, or a class if the clone is expanded.

NA,TRBV5-1,16,TRBJ2-2,NA,TGCGCCAGCAGCTTACCGACCCCGGCGGGCACCGGGGAGCTGTTTTTT,CASSLPTPAGTGELFF
NA,TRBV9,16,TRBJ1-1,NA,TGTGCCAGCAGCGTAGGGGGCCACAGGCCGGAGACTGAAGCTTTCTTT,CASSVGGHRPETEAFF
TRBD2,TRBV5-6,15,TRBJ2-3,many,TGTGCCAGCAGCGCTAGCGGGAGAAGAACAGATACGCAGTATTTT,CASSASGRRTDTQYF
NA,TRBV12-3/TRBV12-4,14,TRBJ1-6,few,TGTGCCAGCAGCCGGGAACTTGGGAATTCACCCCTCCACTTT,CASSRELGNSPLHF
TRBD1,TRBV20-1,13,TRBJ1-3,NA,TGCAGTGCAGAGGACAGGGCGGGAAACACCATATATTTT,CSAEDRAGNTIYF
NA,TRBV12-3/TRBV12-4,14,TRBJ1-1,few,TGTGCCAGCAGTTTATATTTTCGGAACACTGAAGCTTTCTTT,CASSLYFRNTEAFF
TRBD2,TRBV4-3,18,TRBJ2-2,few,TGCGCCAGCAGCCAATCGGGACTAGCGGGGACGAACACCGGGGAGCTGTTTTTT,CASSQSGLAGTNTGELFF
NA,TRBV12-3/TRBV12-4,17,TRBJ2-1,NA,TGTGCCAGCAGTTTATCCCTCCGGGGGTTCTCCTACAATGAGCAGTTCTTC,CASSLSLRGFSYNEQFF
NA,TRBV5-1,15,TRBJ1-4,NA,TGCGCCAGCAGCTTAACCGGGACTGTGGGCGAAAAACTGTTTTTT,CASSLTGTVGEKLFF
TRBD1,TRBV11-2,19,TRBJ2-1,few,TGTGCCAGCAGCCCCCGGGACAGGGGGATAGCGGGAGAGGTTTTCGAGCAGTTCTTC,CASSPRDRGIAGEVFEQFF
TRBD1,TRBV5-1,16,TRBJ2-2,few,TGCGCCAGCAGCTTGCGGGAAGGGGGCAACACCGGGGAGCTGTTTTTT,CASSLREGGNTGELFF
NA,TRBV12-3/TRBV12-4,14,TRBJ1-4,NA,TGTGCCAGCAGTTCGGCAGGGCTAAATGAAAAACTGTTTTTT,CASSSAGLNEKLFF
NA,TRBV5-5,15,TRBJ1-1,few,TGTGCCAGCAGCCGGCTAAGGATCCAGAACACTGAAGCTTTCTTT,CASSRLRIQNTEAFF
NA,TRBV12-3/TRBV12-4,15,TRBJ1-1,many,TGTGCCAGCAGTTTCCGGGTGGGGCCGAGGATCGAAGCTTTCTTT,CASSFRVGPRIEAFF
NA,TRBV7-9,13,TRBJ1-4,few,TGTGCCAGCAGCTTATCGCCTAATGAAAAACTGTTTTTT,CASSLSPNEKLFF
NA,TRBV12-3/TRBV12-4,14,TRBJ2-7,few,TGTGCCAGCAGGAGGGACATAAACTCCTACGAGCAGTACTTC,CASRRDINSYEQYF
NA,TRBV6-2/TRBV6-3,13,TRBJ2-3,many,TGTGCCAGCAGCCCGGGACCTCAAAGGACGCAGTATTTT,CASSPGPQRTQYF
TRBD1,TRBV2,14,TRBJ2-7,NA,TGTGCCAGCAGTGAAACGACAGGGACGACAGAGCAGTACTTC,CASSETTGTTEQYF
NA,TRBV20-1,18,TRBJ1-4,few,TGCAGTGCTAGAGGATGGGGCAGGGAGGAAGGAACTAATGAAAAACTGTTTTTT,CSARGWGREEGTNEKLFF
NA,TRBV2,14,TRBJ1-5,NA,TGTGCCAGCGGAGCTGAGCATAGCAATCAGCCCCAGCATTTT,CASGAEHSNQPQHF
NA,TRBV12-3/TRBV12-4,12,TRBJ2-1,few,TGTGCCAGCAGTTTAGGCAGGCCTCAGCAGTTCTTC,CASSLGRPQQFF
NA,TRBV3-1,14,TRBJ2-2,few,TGTGCCAGCACTTGGGGGACCGCGACCGGGGAGCTGTTTTTT,CASTWGTATGELFF
NA,TRBV12-3/TRBV12-4,13,TRBJ2-1,few,TGTGCCAGCAGGGGACAAGTCCACAATGAGCAGTTCTTC,CASRGQVHNEQFF
TRBD2,TRBV6-5,18,TRBJ2-1,NA,TGTGCCAGCAGTTACGGAGGGGCGGGGGGCCCTCCCTACAATGAGCAGTTCTTC,CASSYGGAGGPPYNEQFF
NA,TRBV27,17,TRBJ2-1,few,TGTGCCAGCAGTTTACTCCCCCCGCGGAGCTCCTACAATGAGCAGTTCTTC,CASSLLPPRSSYNEQFF
NA,TRBV29-1,10,TRBJ2-5,NA,TGCAGCGTTTCCCTCGAGACCCAGTACTTC,CSVSLETQYF
TRBD1,TRBV10-3,14,TRBJ1-2,NA,TGTGCCATCAGAGAAACAGGGGGGGCCTATGGCTACACCTTC,CAIRETGGAYGYTF
TRBD1,TRBV28,14,TRBJ2-7,few,TGTGCCAGCAGTTGGGGGACAGGGACGCGCGAGCAGTACTTC,CASSWGTGTREQYF
NA,TRBV29-1,13,TRBJ2-7,NA,TGCAGCGTTGATTTTCACTCAGCTTACGAGCAGTACTTC,CSVDFHSAYEQYF
NA,TRBV7-6,15,TRBJ2-1,NA,TGTGCCAGCAGCTTCTCCAGGGGAGCCTACAATGAGCAGTTCTTC,CASSFSRGAYNEQFF
TRBD1,TRBV6-1,15,TRBJ2-5,few,TGTGCCAGCAGCCTGACAGGGGCAGGTTGGGAGACCCAGTACTTC,CASSLTGAGWETQYF
NA,TRBV20-1,15,TRBJ2-2,few,TGCAGTGCTACGCTGCCGGGACAGAACACCGGGGAGCTGTTTTTT,CSATLPGQNTGELFF
TRBD1,TRBV5-1,16,TRBJ1-5,many,TGCGCCAGCAGCTTTCTCCCGGGACAGGGAGTGCAGCCCCAGCATTTT,CASSFLPGQGVQPQHF
NA,TRBV4-3,13,TRBJ1-1,NA,TGCGCCAGCAGCCAAGACGGTTGGACTGAAGCTTTCTTT,CASSQDGWTEAFF
NA,TRBV10-3,16,TRBJ1-2,few,TGTGCCATCAGTGAGTCCAGGGGCAGAACTAACTATGGCTACACCTTC,CAISESRGRTNYGYTF
NA,TRBV15,14,TRBJ1-2,many,TGTGCCACCAGCAGGGGTTTCTCTAACTATGGCTACACCTTC,CATSRGFSNYGYTF
TRBD1,TRBV20-1,15,TRBJ1-6,few,TGCAGTGCTAGCGAAAGACAGGGGTGGAATTCACCCCTCCACTTT,CSASERQGWNSPLHF
TRBD1,TRBV29-1,15,TRBJ2-1,few,TGCAGCGTTGGAAGGACAGGGGTGTTCTACAATGAGCAGTTCTTC,CSVGRTGVFYNEQFF
NA,TRBV29-1,13,TRBJ2-3,many,TGCAGCGGCCGCCCCTCTCTCACAGATACGCAGTATTTT,CSGRPSLTDTQYF
NA,TRBV19,13,TRBJ1-5,NA,TGTGCCAGTAGTACCGGGACAACTCAGCCCCAGCATTTT,CASSTGTTQPQHF
NA,TRBV4-3,16,TRBJ1-1,few,TGCGCCAGCAGCCAAGATTTTTCGGAACTCCAACGTGAAGCTTTCTTT,CASSQDFSELQREAFF
NA,TRBV20-1,14,TRBJ2-1,few,TGCAGTGCTAGCTCGGCCGCATCCTACAATGAGCAGTTCTTC,CSASSAASYNEQFF
TRBD2,TRBV7-8,15,TRBJ2-1,few,TGTGCCAGCAGCCGAGGAAGGACTAGCGGAAATGAGCAGTTCTTC,CASSRGRTSGNEQFF
NA,TRBV6-5,12,TRBJ2-3,many,TGTGCCAGTTCCGATGGTGGATCTAAGCAGTATTTT,CASSDGGSKQYF
TRBD1,TRBV7-2,16,TRBJ1-6,NA,TGTGCCAGCAGCTTATCCCAGACAGGGTCTAATTCACCCCTCCACTTT,CASSLSQTGSNSPLHF
NA,TRBV9,15,TRBJ2-1,NA,TGTGCCAGCAGCGTCACTAAGGGAGTTTTAAATGAGCAGTTCTTC,CASSVTKGVLNEQFF
NA,TRBV2,15,TRBJ2-1,few,TGTGCCAGCAGTGGTTGGACACTTCCGGGCAATGAGCAGTTCTTC,CASSGWTLPGNEQFF
NA,TRBV20-1,9,TRBJ1-2,many,TGCAGTGCCGATCGTGGCTACACCTTC,CSADRGYTF
TRBD2,TRBV6-2/TRBV6-3,15,TRBJ2-1,NA,TGTGCCAGCACCCAAGGACTAGCGGGGTACAATGAGCAGTTCTTC,CASTQGLAGYNEQFF
TRBD1,TRBV11-2,18,TRBJ1-4,NA,TGTGCCAGCAGCTCAGGAGTTGGACAGGGGACGACTAATGAAAAACTGTTTTTT,CASSSGVGQGTTNEKLFF
NA,TRBV11-2,16,TRBJ2-7,NA,TGTGCCAGCAGCTCCGAACTCCTACTTAGCTCCTACGAGCAGTACTTC,CASSSELLLSSYEQYF
NA,TRBV12-3/TRBV12-4,12,TRBJ2-7,many,TGTGCCAGCAGTCCCGAATTTAGCGAGCAGTACTTC,CASSPEFSEQYF
NA,TRBV25-1,15,TRBJ2-2,many,TGTGCCAGCAGTGAACAGGGAAGGAACACCGGGGAGCTGTTTTTT,CASSEQGRNTGELFF
TRBD1,TRBV29-1,13,TRBJ1-1,NA,TGCAGCGGTCGACAGGGTCGTGGGGCTGAAGCTTTCTTT,CSGRQGRGAEAFF
TRBD2,TRBV9,16,TRBJ2-5,NA,TGTGCCAGCAGCACCTCCGGGACTAGCGGACAAGAGACCCAGTACTTC,CASSTSGTSGQETQYF
NA,TRBV28,14,TRBJ2-7,NA,TGTGCCAGCAAAAAGTACAGGGATAGCTACGAGCAGTACTTC,CASKKYRDSYEQYF
TRBD2,TRBV5-1,15,TRBJ2-1,NA,TGCGCCAGCGGGTCTAGCGGAGACTCCTACAATGAGCAGTTCTTC,CASGSSGDSYNEQFF